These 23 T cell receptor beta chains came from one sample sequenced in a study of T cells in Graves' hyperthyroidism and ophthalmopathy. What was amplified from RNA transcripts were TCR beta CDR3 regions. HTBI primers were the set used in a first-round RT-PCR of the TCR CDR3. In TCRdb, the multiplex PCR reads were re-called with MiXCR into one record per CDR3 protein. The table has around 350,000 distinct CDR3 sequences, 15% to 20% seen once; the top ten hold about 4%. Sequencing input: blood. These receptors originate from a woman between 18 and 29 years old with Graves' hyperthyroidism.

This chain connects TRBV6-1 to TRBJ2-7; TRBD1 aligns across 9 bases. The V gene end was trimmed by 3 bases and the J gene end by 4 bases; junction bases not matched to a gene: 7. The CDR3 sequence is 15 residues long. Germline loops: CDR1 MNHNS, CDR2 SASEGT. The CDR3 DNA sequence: TGTGCCAGCAGTGACTGGCGACAGGGGGAATACGAGCAGTACTTC. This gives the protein CASSDWRQGEYEQYF.

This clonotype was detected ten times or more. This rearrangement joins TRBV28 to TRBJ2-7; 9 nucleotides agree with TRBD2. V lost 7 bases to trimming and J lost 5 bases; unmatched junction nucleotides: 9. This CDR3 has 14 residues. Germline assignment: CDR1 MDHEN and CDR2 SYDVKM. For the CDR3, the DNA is TGTGCCAGCAAGGGCGGGGGGGCCCCACACGAGCAGTACTTC. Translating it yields CASKGGGAPHEQYF. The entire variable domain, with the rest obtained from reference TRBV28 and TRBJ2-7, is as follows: DVKVTQSSRYLVKRTGEKVFLECVQDMDHENMFWYRQDPGLGLRLIYFSYDVKMKEKGDIPEGYSVSREKKERFSLILESASTNQTSMYLCASKGGGAPHEQYFGPGTRLTVT.

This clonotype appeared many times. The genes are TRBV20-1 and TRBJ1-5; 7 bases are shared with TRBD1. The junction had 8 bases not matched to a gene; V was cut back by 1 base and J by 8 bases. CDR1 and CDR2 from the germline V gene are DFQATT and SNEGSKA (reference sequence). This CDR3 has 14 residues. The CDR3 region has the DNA TGCAGTGCTAGAGCAGGGGGGGCCCGTGAGCCCCAGCATTTT. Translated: CSARAGGAREPQHF.

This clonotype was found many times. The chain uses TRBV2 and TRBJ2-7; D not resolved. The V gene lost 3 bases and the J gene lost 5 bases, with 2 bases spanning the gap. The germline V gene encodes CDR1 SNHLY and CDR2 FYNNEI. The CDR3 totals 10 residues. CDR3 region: CASSEHEQYF. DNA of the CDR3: TGTGCCAGCAGTGAGCACGAGCAGTACTTC.

This chain's CDR3 is CASSSSGGGEAFF. The CDR3, as DNA: TGTGCCAGCAGTTCAAGTGGAGGGGGCGAAGCTTTCTTT. V and J are TRBV28 and TRBJ1-1, with 7 bases aligning to TRBD1. The V gene end was trimmed by 4 bases and the J gene end by 8 bases; junction bases not matched to a gene: 7. Germline values: CDR1 MDHEN, CDR2 SYDVKM. The length of the CDR3 is 13 residues.

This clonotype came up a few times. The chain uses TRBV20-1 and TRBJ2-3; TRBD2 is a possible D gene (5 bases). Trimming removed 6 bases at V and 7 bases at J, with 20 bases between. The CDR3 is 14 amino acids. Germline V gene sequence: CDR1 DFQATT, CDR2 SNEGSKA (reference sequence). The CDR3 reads CSAPTNPSTNTQYF. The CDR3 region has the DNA TGCAGTGCCCCGACTAACCCTTCCACGAATACGCAGTATTTT.

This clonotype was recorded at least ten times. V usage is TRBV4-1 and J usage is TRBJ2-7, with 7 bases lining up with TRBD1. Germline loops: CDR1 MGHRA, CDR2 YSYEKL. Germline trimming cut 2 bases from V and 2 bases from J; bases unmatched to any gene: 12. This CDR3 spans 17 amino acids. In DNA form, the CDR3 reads TGCGCCAGCAGCCAACCACTCTCGGGACAGAGAACCTACGAGCAGTACTTC. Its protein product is CASSQPLSGQRTYEQYF.

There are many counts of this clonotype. The CDR3 nucleotides read TGCGCCAGCAGCCGGGGGGGGTCGGGCAATCAGCCCCAGCATTTT. Translated: CASSRGGSGNQPQHF. The V and J genes are TRBV5-1 and TRBJ1-5, with D possibly TRBD1 on 5 matching bases. V lost 4 bases to trimming and J lost 2 bases, with 13 bases between them. Looked up from germline, CDR1 is SGHRS and CDR2 is YFSETQ. This CDR3 region has 15 residues.

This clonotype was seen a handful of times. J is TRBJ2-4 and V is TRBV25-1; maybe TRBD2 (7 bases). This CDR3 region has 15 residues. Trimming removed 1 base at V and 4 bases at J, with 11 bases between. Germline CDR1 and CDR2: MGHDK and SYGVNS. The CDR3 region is CASSESGGLKNIQYF. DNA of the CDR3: TGTGCCAGCAGTGAATCCGGGGGGCTAAAAAACATTCAGTACTTC.

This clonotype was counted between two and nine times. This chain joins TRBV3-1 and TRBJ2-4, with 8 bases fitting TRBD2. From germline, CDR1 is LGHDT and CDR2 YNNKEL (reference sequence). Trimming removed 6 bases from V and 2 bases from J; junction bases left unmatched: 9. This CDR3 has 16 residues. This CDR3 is CASSRRAGGPKNIQYF. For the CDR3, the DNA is TGTGCCAGCAGTCGCAGGGCGGGGGGTCCCAAAAACATTCAGTACTTC.

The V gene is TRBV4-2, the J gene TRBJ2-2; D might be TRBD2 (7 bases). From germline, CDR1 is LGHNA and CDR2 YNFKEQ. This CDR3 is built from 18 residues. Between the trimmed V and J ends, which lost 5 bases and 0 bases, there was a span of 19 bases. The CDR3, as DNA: TGTGCCAGCAGCAAAGGGAGGGGGGCAGCGTCGAACACCGGGGAGCTGTTTTTT. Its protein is CASSKGRGAASNTGELFF.

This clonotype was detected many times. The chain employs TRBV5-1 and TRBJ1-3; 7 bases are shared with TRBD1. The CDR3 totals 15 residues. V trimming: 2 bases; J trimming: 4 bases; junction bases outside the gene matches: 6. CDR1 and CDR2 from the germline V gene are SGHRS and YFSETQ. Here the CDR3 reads CASSLQGGSGNTIYF. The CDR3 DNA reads TGCGCCAGCAGCTTACAAGGGGGCTCGGGAAACACCATATATTTT.

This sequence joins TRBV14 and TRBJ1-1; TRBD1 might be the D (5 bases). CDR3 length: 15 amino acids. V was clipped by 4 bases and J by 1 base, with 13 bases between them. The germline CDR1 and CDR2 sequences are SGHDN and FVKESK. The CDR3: CASSRRVEANTEAFF. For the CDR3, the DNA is TGTGCCAGCAGCCGCAGGGTCGAGGCGAACACTGAAGCTTTCTTT.

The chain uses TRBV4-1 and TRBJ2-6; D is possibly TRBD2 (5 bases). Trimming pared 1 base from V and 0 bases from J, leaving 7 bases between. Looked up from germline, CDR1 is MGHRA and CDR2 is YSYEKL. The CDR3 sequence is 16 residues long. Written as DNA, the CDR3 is TGCGCCAGCAGCCAAGCCGAGGGCTCTGGGGCCAACGTCCTGACTTTC. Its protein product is CASSQAEGSGANVLTF.

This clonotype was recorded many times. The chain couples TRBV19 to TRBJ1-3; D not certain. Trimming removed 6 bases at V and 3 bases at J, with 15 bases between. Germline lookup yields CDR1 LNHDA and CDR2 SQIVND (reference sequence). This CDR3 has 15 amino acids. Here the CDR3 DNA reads TGTGCCAGTAGCCTGGACGGGTCGCGTGGAAACACCATATATTTT. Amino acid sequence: CASSLDGSRGNTIYF.

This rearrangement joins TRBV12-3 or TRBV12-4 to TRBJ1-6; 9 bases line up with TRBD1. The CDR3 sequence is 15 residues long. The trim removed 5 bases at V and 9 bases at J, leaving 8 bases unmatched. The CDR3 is CASSAGTGLSSPLHF. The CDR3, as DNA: TGTGCCAGCAGTGCCGGGACAGGGCTGAGTTCACCCCTCCACTTT.

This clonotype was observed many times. The CDR3 loop is CASTPAGYSNQPQHF. The DNA of the CDR3 is TGTGCCAGTACCCCAGCAGGGTATAGCAATCAGCCCCAGCATTTT. The chain joins TRBV19 to TRBJ1-5, with D possibly being TRBD1 (5 bases). Germline values: CDR1 LNHDA, CDR2 SQIVND (reference sequence). V dropped 7 bases and J dropped 0 bases, with 13 bases sitting between them. This CDR3 is 15 amino acids long.

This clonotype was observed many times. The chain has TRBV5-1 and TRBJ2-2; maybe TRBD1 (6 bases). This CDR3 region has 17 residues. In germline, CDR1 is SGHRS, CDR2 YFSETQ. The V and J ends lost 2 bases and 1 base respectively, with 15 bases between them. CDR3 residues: CASSLGQTDLNTGELFF. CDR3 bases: TGCGCCAGCAGCTTAGGACAGACGGACTTGAACACCGGGGAGCTGTTTTTT.

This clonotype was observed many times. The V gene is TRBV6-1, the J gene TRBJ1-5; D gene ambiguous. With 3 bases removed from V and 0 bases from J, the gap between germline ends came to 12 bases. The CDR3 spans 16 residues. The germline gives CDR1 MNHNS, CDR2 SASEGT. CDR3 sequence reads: CASSDRAHNSNQPQHF. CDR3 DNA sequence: TGTGCCAGCAGTGATCGGGCCCATAATAGCAATCAGCCCCAGCATTTT.

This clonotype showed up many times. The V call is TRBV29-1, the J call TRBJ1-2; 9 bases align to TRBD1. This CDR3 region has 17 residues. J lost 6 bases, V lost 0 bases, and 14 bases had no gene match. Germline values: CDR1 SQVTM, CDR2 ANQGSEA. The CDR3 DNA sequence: TGCAGCGTTGAAGAGTGGGTTCTGGACAGGGGTAGGAATGGCTACACCTTC. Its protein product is CSVEEWVLDRGRNGYTF. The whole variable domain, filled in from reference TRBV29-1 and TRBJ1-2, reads SAVISQKPSRDICQRGTSLTIQCQVDSQVTMMFWYRQQPGQSLTLIATANQGSEATYESGFVIDKFPISRPNLTFSTLTVSNMSPEDSSIYLCSVEEWVLDRGRNGYTFGSGTRLTVV.

The CDR3 is CASSQISSGNTIYF. The CDR3 nucleotides are TGTGCCAGCAGCCAAATATCATCTGGAAACACCATATATTTT. This chain uses TRBV12-3 or TRBV12-4 with TRBJ1-3; no firm D call. The CDR3 loop spans 14 amino acids. Trimming cost V 6 bases and J 1 base, with 10 bases left between them.

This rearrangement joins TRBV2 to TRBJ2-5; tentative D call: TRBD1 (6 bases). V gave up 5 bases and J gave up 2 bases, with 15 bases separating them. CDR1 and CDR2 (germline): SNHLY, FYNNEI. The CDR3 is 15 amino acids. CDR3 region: CASSSKTGPQETQYF. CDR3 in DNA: TGTGCCAGCAGTAGTAAAACAGGGCCACAAGAGACCCAGTACTTC.

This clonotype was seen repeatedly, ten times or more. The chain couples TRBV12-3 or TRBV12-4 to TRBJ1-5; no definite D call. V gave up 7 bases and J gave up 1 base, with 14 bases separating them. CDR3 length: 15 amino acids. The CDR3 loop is CASTSEVQSNQPQHF. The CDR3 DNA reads TGTGCCAGCACCTCAGAGGTACAAAGCAATCAGCCCCAGCATTTT.